Following are 29 T cell receptor beta chains from one sample sequenced in a study of blood T cell repertoires in COVID-19. Clones were sequenced by immunoSEQ multiplex PCR, and TCRdb holds only the in-frame ones, with some missing. The sample carries roughly 300,000 clones, approximately 91% recorded once. Sequenced material: PBMCs or T cells enriched from blood (not recorded which). These receptors all come from a woman aged 40 to 50 with acute COVID-19.

V is TRBV12-3 or TRBV12-4 and J is TRBJ2-7; the D is unclear. This CDR3 is built from 12 residues. Trimming left V 4 bases short and J 6 bases short, with 10 bases between. The CDR3 nucleotides read TGTGCCAGCAGTTACTTCAACGCCGAGCAGTACTTC. Its translation: CASSYFNAEQYF.

The chain combines TRBV28 with TRBJ1-5, with TRBD1 identical over 8 bases. Per the germline V gene, CDR1 is MDHEN and CDR2 is SYDVKM. The length of the CDR3 is 12 residues. Trimming cost V 6 bases and J 11 bases; bases outside gene matches: 6. CDR3 in DNA: TGTGCCAGCAGAGCAGGGGGCCGTTCCCAGCATTTT. This codes for CASRAGGRSQHF.

The J gene is TRBJ1-3, the V gene TRBV24-1, with D possibly TRBD1 on 6 matching bases. Germline loops: CDR1 KGHDR, CDR2 SFDVKD. The V end was cut by 6 bases, the J end by 0 bases, with 11 bases between. The CDR3 covers 15 residues. The CDR3 spells CATSSGTTSGNTIYF. Written as DNA, the CDR3 is TGTGCCACCAGTTCCGGGACAACCTCTGGAAACACCATATATTTT.

The V gene is TRBV5-6, the J gene TRBJ2-1, with TRBD2 matching 13 bases. The CDR3 sequence is 15 residues long. Trimming at V came to 3 bases and at J to 8 bases, leaving 5 bases not matched to a gene. Germline V gene sequence: CDR1 SGHDT, CDR2 YYEEEE. This CDR3 is CASSSGTSGTDEQFF. In DNA, the CDR3 is TGTGCCAGCAGCTCCGGGACTAGCGGGACGGATGAGCAGTTCTTC.

This clone was observed a handful of times. The V call is TRBV12-3 or TRBV12-4, the J call TRBJ1-2, with 9 bases lining up with TRBD1. J gave up 8 bases and V 6 bases, and 7 bases lay outside the gene matches. The CDR3 covers 13 residues. In DNA, the CDR3 is TGTGCCAGCAGGCAGGGACAGGGTAACGGCTACACCTTC. Its protein product is CASRQGQGNGYTF.

Turning to this clone: Being one base from a much bigger clone, this may be a read error. The J gene is TRBJ1-1, the V gene TRBV27, with TRBD1 identical over 7 bases. After removal of 4 bases from V and 4 bases from J, the junction contained 3 bases not matched to a gene. This CDR3 has 13 amino acids. Germline V gives CDR1 MNHEY, CDR2 SMNVEV (reference sequence). The CDR3 region has the DNA TGTGCCAGCAGTTCCGACAGGGCCACTGAAGCTTTCTTT. This sequence encodes CASSSDRATEAFF.

Only a few counts were recorded for this clone. The genes are TRBV6-1 and TRBJ2-4, with D perhaps TRBD2 (5 bases). CDR3 length: 17 amino acids. Trimming left V 2 bases short and J 0 bases short, with 14 bases between. The germline V gene has CDR1 MNHNS and CDR2 SASEGT. Here the CDR3 reads CASSEKGNGVAKNIQYF. DNA for the CDR3: TGTGCCAGCAGTGAAAAAGGGAACGGGGTAGCCAAAAACATTCAGTACTTC.

This chain joins TRBV9 and TRBJ2-3; D is unresolved. Per germline, CDR1 SGDLS and CDR2 YYNGEE. The V and J ends lost 3 bases and 8 bases respectively, with 13 bases between them. The CDR3 extends over 13 amino acids. DNA for the CDR3: TGTGCCAGCAGCGCGGCAGCAAGCGCTACGCAGTATTTT. Translating gives CASSAAASATQYF. The full variable domain, with the rest looked up from reference TRBV9 and TRBJ2-3, is DSGVTQTPKHLITATGQRVTLRCSPRSGDLSVYWYQQSLDQGLQFLIQYYNGEERAKGNILERFSAQQFPDLHSELNLSSLELGDSALYFCASSAAASATQYFGPGTRLTVL.

V usage is TRBV28 and J usage is TRBJ1-2, with D tentatively TRBD1 (5 bases). The CDR3 covers 13 residues. V was clipped by 10 bases and J by 4 bases, with 16 bases between them. Looked up from germline, CDR1 is MDHEN and CDR2 is SYDVKM. The CDR3 reads CATFWGGLYGYTF. DNA of the CDR3: TGTGCCACCTTCTGGGGGGGTCTCTATGGCTACACCTTC.

V gene TRBV7-2 combines with J gene TRBJ2-5, with unresolved D. The V gene's germline CDR1 is SGHTA and CDR2 FQGNSA. V shed 5 bases and J shed 2 bases, with 3 bases lying between them. The CDR3 consists of 11 residues. DNA of the CDR3: TGTGCCAGCAGCCAACAAGAGACCCAGTACTTC. This codes for CASSQQETQYF.

V gene TRBV6-2 or TRBV6-3 combines with J gene TRBJ1-5, with D possibly being TRBD1 (6 bases). CDR3 length: 13 amino acids. With 5 bases removed from V and 6 bases from J, the gap between germline ends came to 11 bases. Germline CDR1 MNHEY, CDR2 SVGEGT. The DNA of the CDR3 is TGTGCCAGCAGTCTCGGGACACTTCAGCCCCAGCATTTT. Encoded protein: CASSLGTLQPQHF.

This chain links TRBV7-2 with TRBJ1-5; no definite D call. With 3 bases removed from V and 4 bases from J, the gap between germline ends came to 7 bases. The CDR3 extends over 13 amino acids. Per germline, CDR1 SGHTA and CDR2 FQGNSA. CDR3 DNA sequence: TGTGCCAGCAGCTTTGCCGGGAATCAGCCCCAGCATTTT. Translating gives CASSFAGNQPQHF.

The rearrangement links TRBV16 to TRBJ1-5, with D possibly matching TRBD1 (6 bases). V was clipped by 4 bases and J by 11 bases, with 18 bases between them. This CDR3 spans 14 amino acids. Germline values: CDR1 KGHSY, CDR2 FQNENV. CDR3 amino acids: CASSLRTGPGAQHF. The CDR3 DNA follows: TGTGCCAGCAGCCTCAGGACCGGGCCAGGGGCCCAGCATTTT.

The chain carries TRBV10-2 and TRBJ1-1, with 9 bases fitting TRBD1. From germline, CDR1 is WSHSY and CDR2 SAAADI. The CDR3 is made up of 13 amino acids. V lost 10 bases, J lost 8 bases, and 11 bases stayed unmatched. This chain's CDR3 is CATHSYGTGEAFF. The CDR3 nucleotides are TGCGCCACTCACTCATACGGGACAGGGGAAGCTTTCTTT.

Only a few counts were recorded for this clone. The V gene is TRBV19, the J gene TRBJ2-1; no reliable D call. Per the germline V gene, CDR1 is LNHDA and CDR2 is SQIVND (reference sequence). V was pared by 3 bases and J by 3 bases, with 12 bases between. This CDR3 has 15 residues. For the CDR3, the DNA is TGTGCCAGTAGTATGGTACAGTTGATCTACAATGAGCAGTTCTTC. It specifies CASSMVQLIYNEQFF.

In DNA, the CDR3 is TGTGCCAGCTCAATTCTAGCGGATGAGCAGTTCTTC. As protein: CASSILADEQFF. This chain connects TRBV18 to TRBJ2-1, with 7 bases aligning to TRBD2. V trimming: 5 bases; J trimming: 8 bases; junction bases outside the gene matches: 3. CDR1 is KGHSH, CDR2 LQKENI, per germline. There are 12 residues in the CDR3.

In this sample, this clone turned up once. The chain joins TRBV27 to TRBJ2-3, with D possibly TRBD2 on 5 matching bases. The CDR3 is 17 residues long. V gave up 6 bases and J gave up 0 bases, with 19 bases separating them. The V gene's germline CDR1 is MNHEY and CDR2 SMNVEV (reference sequence). The CDR3 protein is CASSFAGVAPSTDTQYF. CDR3 DNA: TGTGCCAGCAGCTTCGCGGGTGTGGCTCCTAGCACAGATACGCAGTATTTT.

CDR3 DNA: TGCGCCAGCAGCCAAGGACAAGGGACAGGGAAGAATTCACCCCTCCACTTT. Translation: CASSQGQGTGKNSPLHF. The gene calls are TRBV4-1 and TRBJ1-6; 9 nucleotides line up with TRBD1. The CDR3 has 17 amino acids. From germline, CDR1 is MGHRA and CDR2 YSYEKL. V trimming: 1 base; J trimming: 7 bases; junction bases outside the gene matches: 8.

On this clone: No conserved phenylalanine or tryptophan ends this CDR3, so it is likely a read error. Because the CDR3's place on the DNA is in doubt, the DNA is left out and the CDR3 is given as listed by TCRdb. The chain couples TRBV29-1 to TRBJ1-1; whether TRBD1, the table's D call, matches the DNA was not checked. The length of the CDR3 is 14 amino acids, counting both ends. CDR1 and CDR2 from the germline V gene are SQVTM and ANQGSEA. This CDR3 reads CSLRRVGTGAQFVS.

The rearrangement uses TRBV30 and TRBJ1-2; 9 bases map to TRBD1. This CDR3 has 16 amino acids. CDR1 and CDR2 (germline): GTSNPN, SVGIG (reference sequence). V was pared by 0 bases and J by 6 bases, with 11 bases of the junction left unmatched. The CDR3 coding sequence is TGTGCCTGGAGTGTACCTCCCCGGACAGGGGTCCATGGCTACACCTTC. This sequence encodes CAWSVPPRTGVHGYTF.

This rearrangement joins TRBV2 to TRBJ1-5; tentatively, D is TRBD1 (5 bases). This CDR3 contains 13 residues. V lost 5 bases and J lost 9, with 14 bases in between. CDR1 is SNHLY and CDR2 is FYNNEI in the germline V gene. CDR3 sequence reads: CASSPGGTGPQHF. The CDR3 DNA reads TGTGCCAGCAGTCCCGGGGGGACCGGGCCCCAGCATTTT.

This sequence joins TRBV24-1 and TRBJ2-2; 9 bases align to TRBD2. The trim removed 0 bases at V and 7 bases at J, leaving 11 bases unmatched. The CDR3 is made up of 18 amino acids. The germline CDR1 and CDR2 sequences are KGHDR and SFDVKD. The CDR3 nucleotides are TGTGCCACCAGTGATTTGGAAATAGCGGGAGAGAGTGGCGGGGAGCTGTTTTTT. Its translation is CATSDLEIAGESGGELFF.

To note about this clone: The same CDR3 is also encoded by other DNA sequences in this sample. The chain employs TRBV18 and TRBJ2-5, with D unclear. There are 12 residues in the CDR3. Between the trimmed V and J ends, which lost 2 bases and 5 bases, there was a span of 6 bases. CDR1 and CDR2 from the germline V gene are KGHSH and LQKENI. The chain's CDR3 is CASSPSSETQYF. The DNA of the CDR3 is TGTGCCAGCTCACCATCTTCCGAGACCCAGTACTTC.

V and J are TRBV18 and TRBJ2-5; TRBD1 matches at 7 bases. Trimming took 6 bases from V and 5 from J; bases not matched to a gene: 9. Germline V CDR1 and CDR2: KGHSH, LQKENI. This CDR3 has 14 residues. This CDR3 is CASSATGDVETQYF. CDR3 nucleotide sequence: TGTGCCAGCTCGGCAACAGGGGATGTGGAGACCCAGTACTTC.

Written as DNA, the CDR3 is TGTGCCAGCAGCCCAGACAGGGACTATGGCTACACCTTC. It yields the protein CASSPDRDYGYTF. The chain has TRBV13 and TRBJ1-2; 7 bases align to TRBD1. The CDR3 extends over 13 amino acids. Germline lookup yields CDR1 PRHDT and CDR2 FYEKMQ (reference sequence). The V and J ends lost 5 bases and 3 bases, in that order; junction bases with no gene match: 3.

The chain links TRBV19 to TRBJ1-1; D is uncertain. Trimming shortened V by 9 bases and J by 6 bases, and 26 bases separated the two germline ends. CDR3 length: 16 residues. Per the germline V gene, CDR1 is LNHDA and CDR2 is SQIVND (reference sequence). CDR3 in DNA: TGTGCCAGCGACCAAAGCCCTAGTAAATTCGCCGCTGAAGCTTTCTTT. Its translation is CASDQSPSKFAAEAFF. The entire variable domain, with the rest obtained from reference TRBV19 and TRBJ1-1, is as follows: DGGITQSPKYLFRKEGQNVTLSCEQNLNHDAMYWYRQDPGQGLRLIYYSQIVNDFQKGDIAEGYSVSREKKESFPLTVTSAQKNPTAFYLCASDQSPSKFAAEAFFGQGTRLTVV.

This clone has only one observation. The chain combines TRBV6-5 with TRBJ1-2, with a possible D match to TRBD1 (5 bases). The CDR3 is 13 amino acids. Trimming took off 8 bases at V and 2 bases at J, with 12 bases between the two ends. Germline values: CDR1 MNHEY, CDR2 SVGAGI. The DNA for the CDR3 is TGTGCCAGCTTTTCCAGGGAAAACTATGGCTACACCTTC. Amino acids: CASFSRENYGYTF.

The chain carries TRBV30 and TRBJ1-5; possibly TRBD1 for D (5 bases). Looked up from germline, CDR1 is GTSNPN and CDR2 is SVGIG (reference sequence). The CDR3 is 13 residues long. Trimming cost V 3 bases and J 6 bases, with 12 bases left between them. The CDR3 DNA reads as TGTGCCTGGAGCCGGGGGAGGGGTCAGCCCCAGCATTTT. Translated, it gives CAWSRGRGQPQHF. Complete variable domain (other parts from reference TRBV30 and TRBJ1-5): SQTIHQWPATLVQPVGSPLSLECTVEGTSNPNLYWYRQAAGRGLQLLFYSVGIGQISSEVPQNLSASRPQDRQFILSSKKLLLSDSGFYLCAWSRGRGQPQHFGDGTRLSIL.

The genes are TRBV28 and TRBJ2-3; 7 nucleotides match TRBD1. The germline V gene has CDR1 MDHEN and CDR2 SYDVKM. This CDR3 spans 14 amino acids. Trimming at V came to 3 bases and at J to 6 bases, leaving 6 bases not matched to a gene. The CDR3 coding sequence is TGTGCCAGCAGTTTGGGGACCAGGGGGGATACGCAGTATTTT. It encodes CASSLGTRGDTQYF.